What follows is one TCR beta chain and its context. The CDR3 length is 14 residues. The V and J ends lost 4 bases and 6 bases respectively, with 10 bases between them. Per the germline V gene, CDR1 is SGHTA and CDR2 is FQGNSA. This sample stems from a study of Ad26.COV2.S vaccination and SARS-CoV-2 variants. Libraries were prepared by immunoSEQ multiplex PCR; TCRdb keeps only in-frame clonotypes and omits some of them. The data hold 45,000 or so clones, with about 80% observed a single time. The V gene is TRBV7-2, the J gene TRBJ1-6; no clear D gene. Sequenced here: peripheral blood, sampled after recovery from COVID-19. The clonotype originates from a human donor who had recovered from COVID-19. The CDR3 bases are TGTGCCAGCAGCTGGGGTTTCGGTAATTCACCCCTCCACTTT. Its translation is CASSWGFGNSPLHF.